This T cell receptor beta chain derives from a study of cytomegalovirus exposure and HLA in healthy donors. The primer mix had 60 Vbeta and 13 Jbeta primers. Clones were sequenced by immunoSEQ multiplex PCR, and TCRdb holds only the in-frame ones, with some missing. The sample contains about 83,000 clones, roughly 79% of which appear only once. CDR3 length equals 16 residues. This chain uses TRBV21-1 with TRBJ2-7; the table's D call, TRBD2, has no DNA check behind it. TRBV21-1 is tagged as a pseudogene. Sequencing was done on a sample of PBMCs. This clonotype originated in a woman aged 25 to 39 in good health and CMV-seronegative. CDR3 DNA: TGTGCCAGCAGCAAGGGGGGGTATCATCCTCTAGACGAGCAGTACTTC. It translates to CASSKGGYHPLDEQYF.